These 25 T cell receptor beta chains came from one sample sequenced in a study of identical twins. From the 5' RACE reads, TCRdb called clonotypes with MiXCR, one entry per CDR3 protein. The sample includes about 660,000 distinct CDR3 sequences, 8.5% to 9.5% of them seen just once. The same sample was also studied in work on yellow fever vaccine responses in identical twins.

The sample taken for sequencing was PBMCs. The origin of the receptors is a woman between 18 and 30 years old in good health.

At least ten counts were recorded for this clonotype. The gene calls are TRBV5-6 and TRBJ2-1; TRBD1 matches 7 bases. The germline gives CDR1 SGHDT, CDR2 YYEEEE. With V trimmed by 5 bases and J by 10 bases, 12 bases remained unmatched. There are 14 residues in the CDR3. CDR3 in DNA: TGTGCCAGCAGGACCGACAGGGTTTTAGGGGAGCAGTTCTTC. Amino acid sequence: CASRTDRVLGEQFF.

The rearrangement joins TRBV20-1 to TRBJ2-7; 10 positions match TRBD1. Unmatched junction bases numbered 4, after V lost 0 bases and J lost 2 bases. Germline CDR1 reads DFQATT; CDR2 reads SNEGSKA (reference sequence). CDR3 length equals 15 residues. The CDR3 sequence is CSARELGQGTYEQYF. As DNA, the CDR3 is TGCAGTGCTAGAGAACTGGGACAGGGGACCTACGAGCAGTACTTC.

At least ten counts were recorded for this clonotype. The genes are TRBV3-1 and TRBJ2-7; 12 bases map to TRBD2. The length of the CDR3 is 18 residues. Germline values: CDR1 LGHDT, CDR2 YNNKEL (reference sequence). The trim removed 1 base at V and 3 bases at J, leaving 10 bases unmatched. Here the CDR3 DNA reads TGTGCCAGCAGCCAAGTGGGTGGTAGACTAGCGGGGGACTACGAGCAGTACTTC. Translating gives CASSQVGGRLAGDYEQYF.

DNA for the CDR3: TGTGCCAGCAGCCAAGTAACTAGCCCCGAAGAGACCCAGTACTTC. Translated, it gives CASSQVTSPEETQYF. V usage is TRBV4-2 and J usage is TRBJ2-5; weak D call: TRBD2 (6 bases). V lost 1 base and J 3 bases, leaving 12 bases between the germline ends. Germline CDR1 is LGHNA and CDR2 is YNFKEQ. This CDR3 region has 15 residues.

The chain couples TRBV9 to TRBJ1-2, with D hard to call. CDR3 length equals 16 residues. Deletions cut 1 base from V and 2 bases from J, with 15 bases between. Germline lookup yields CDR1 SGDLS and CDR2 YYNGEE. This CDR3 is CASSVSSGRQNYGYTF. For the CDR3, the DNA is TGTGCCAGCAGCGTAAGTAGTGGACGGCAAAACTATGGCTACACCTTC.

This clonotype was recorded a few times. The CDR3 DNA reads as TGTGCCAGCAGCTTAATAATGGGGGAGACCCAGTACTTC. This encodes CASSLIMGETQYF. The rearrangement links TRBV7-3 to TRBJ2-5; D not certain. The CDR3 covers 13 residues. Germline assignment: CDR1 SGHTA and CDR2 FQGTGA. V was shortened by 1 base and J by 5 bases, with 8 bases between the two germline ends.

The chain has TRBV28 and TRBJ1-5; 9 positions match TRBD1. This CDR3 is built from 14 residues. With V trimmed by 5 bases and J by 6 bases, 5 bases remained unmatched. Germline assignment: CDR1 MDHEN and CDR2 SYDVKM. The CDR3, as DNA: TGTGCCAGCAGTCCGTCGGACAGGGGTCAGCCCCAGCATTTT. Protein product: CASSPSDRGQPQHF.

This clonotype has just a few counts. V gene TRBV7-2 combines with J gene TRBJ2-3; D unresolved. CDR3 length: 15 amino acids. Germline CDR1 and CDR2: SGHTA and FQGNSA. V dropped 1 base and J dropped 4 bases, with 12 bases sitting between them. The chain's CDR3 is CASSLVPLRSDTQYF. CDR3 nucleotides: TGTGCCAGCAGCTTAGTTCCGCTACGGTCAGATACGCAGTATTTT.

In its sample, this clonotype was seen many times. V is TRBV14 and J is TRBJ2-1; 7 nucleotides align to TRBD2. After removal of 4 bases from V and 2 bases from J, the junction contained 8 bases not matched to a gene. The germline gives CDR1 SGHDN, CDR2 FVKESK. CDR3 length: 16 amino acids. CDR3 bases: TGTGCCAGCAGCCGGGAACCGGGACTACCCTACAATGAGCAGTTCTTC. This sequence encodes CASSREPGLPYNEQFF.

DNA of the CDR3: TGTGCCAGCAGCCCGCGGACAGGGAAGTCATCTGGGGCCAACGTCCTGACTTTC. Residues: CASSPRTGKSSGANVLTF. This chain connects TRBV11-1 to TRBJ2-6; 8 positions match TRBD1. The length of the CDR3 is 18 residues. CDR1 and CDR2 from the germline V gene are SGHAT and FQDESV (reference sequence). J gave up 1 base and V 5 bases, and 10 bases lay outside the gene matches.

This clonotype was recorded once. The V call is TRBV12-3 or TRBV12-4, the J call TRBJ2-2; 9 nucleotides match TRBD2. The length of the CDR3 is 16 residues. V was clipped by 4 bases and J by 1 base; unmatched bases: 4. The CDR3 bases are TGTGCCAGCAGTTCCACGACTAGCGGGAACACCGGGGAGCTGTTTTTT. Its translation: CASSSTTSGNTGELFF.

This clonotype occurred a few times. The chain links TRBV5-5 to TRBJ2-7, with no clear D. The germline V gene has CDR1 SGHKS and CDR2 YYEKEE (reference sequence). The V end lost 0 bases, the J end lost 0 bases, and 10 bases lay between the germline ends. The CDR3 consists of 15 residues. The CDR3 DNA follows: TGTGCCAGCAGCTTGGACGGGTGGGGCTCCTACGAGCAGTACTTC. It translates to CASSLDGWGSYEQYF.

This clonotype appeared many times. The rearrangement joins TRBV5-6 to TRBJ1-1, with a weak D call TRBD1 (6 bases). This CDR3 is built from 16 residues. In germline, CDR1 is SGHDT, CDR2 YYEEEE. V was shortened by 1 base and J by 1 base, with 14 bases between the two germline ends. The CDR3 DNA is TGTGCCAGCAGCTTGACATGGGGGCTTCAGAACACTGAAGCTTTCTTT. It codes for CASSLTWGLQNTEAFF.

The genes are TRBV12-3 or TRBV12-4 and TRBJ2-3; either TRBD1 or TRBD2 may fit D (5 bases each). This CDR3 is 15 amino acids long. Trimming removed 10 bases at V and 2 bases at J, with 19 bases between. CDR3 in amino acids: CANSPGPEDTDTQYF. CDR3 sequence (DNA): TGTGCCAATTCACCGGGACCGGAGGACACAGATACGCAGTATTTT.

Only a few counts were recorded for this clonotype. CDR3 loop: CASGPSDRVEKLFF. CDR3 DNA: TGTGCCAGCGGGCCCTCAGACAGGGTAGAAAAACTGTTTTTT. J is TRBJ1-4 and V is TRBV25-1; TRBD1 matches 7 bases. Germline trimming cut 8 bases from V and 8 bases from J; bases unmatched to any gene: 11. Germline V gene lookup returns CDR1 MGHDK and CDR2 SYGVNS. This CDR3 spans 14 amino acids.

The chain has TRBV2 and TRBJ2-5, with 7 bases that match TRBD2. Per the germline V gene, CDR1 is SNHLY and CDR2 is FYNNEI. The CDR3 loop spans 17 amino acids. J was trimmed by 0 bases and V by 7 bases; bases with no gene match: 14. Written as DNA, the CDR3 is TGTGCCAGCACCCCCTCCGGAGGACTAGGACACCAAGAGACCCAGTACTTC. Amino acids: CASTPSGGLGHQETQYF. The whole variable domain, filled in from reference TRBV2 and TRBJ2-5, reads EPEVTQTPSHQVTQMGQEVILRCVPISNHLYFYWYRQILGQKVEFLVSFYNNEISEKSEIFDDQFSVERPDGSNFTLKIRSTKLEDSAMYFCASTPSGGLGHQETQYFGPGTRLLVL.

The V call is TRBV10-2, the J call TRBJ2-7; D tentatively reads TRBD1 or TRBD2 (6 bases each). This CDR3 comprises 16 residues. CDR1 WSHSY and CDR2 SAAADI come from the germline V gene. Trimming shortened V by 0 bases and J by 2 bases, and 14 bases separated the two germline ends. The CDR3 bases are TGCGCCAGCAGTGAGTCGTGGGGGGCCGTCGCCTACGAGCAGTACTTC. Amino acids: CASSESWGAVAYEQYF.

This clonotype was picked up a small number of times. The chain carries TRBV10-3 and TRBJ1-2; the D gene is possibly TRBD1 (5 bases). Looked up from germline, CDR1 is ENHRY and CDR2 is SYGVKD. The length of the CDR3 is 15 residues. The V and J ends lost 8 bases and 3 bases respectively, with 19 bases between them. In DNA form, the CDR3 reads TGTGCCATCGCAGTGGCGAGGGGTAAAGACTATGGCTACACCTTC. Amino acids: CAIAVARGKDYGYTF.

This clonotype was observed a few times. The chain employs TRBV28 and TRBJ2-7; TRBD1 is a possible D gene (9 bases). V lost 1 base and J lost 2, with 15 bases in between. The CDR3 totals 16 residues. The germline V gene has CDR1 MDHEN and CDR2 SYDVKM. CDR3 loop: CASSLSGGDRAYEQYF. The CDR3 nucleotides read TGTGCCAGCAGTTTATCCGGGGGGGACAGGGCCTACGAGCAGTACTTC.

J is TRBJ1-1 and V is TRBV6-2 or TRBV6-3; D gene ambiguous. The V and J ends lost 0 bases and 0 bases respectively, with 8 bases between them. The V gene's germline CDR1 is MNHEY and CDR2 SVGEGT. CDR3 length: 15 amino acids. The CDR3 loop reads CASSYSRILNTEAFF. The CDR3 DNA reads TGTGCCAGCAGTTACTCTCGGATTTTGAACACTGAAGCTTTCTTT.

This clonotype was recorded many times. The chain employs TRBV4-1 and TRBJ2-1, with 14 bases identical to TRBD2. With 4 bases clipped from V and 8 bases from J, the junction kept 4 bases outside the gene matches. Germline V gene lookup returns CDR1 MGHRA and CDR2 YSYEKL. The CDR3 runs to 15 residues. The CDR3 DNA reads TGCGCCAGCAGCCGAGGACTAGCGGGAGGAGATGAGCAGTTCTTC. Its protein is CASSRGLAGGDEQFF.

The chain couples TRBV9 to TRBJ2-1; 12 bases agree with TRBD2. The CDR3 extends over 16 amino acids. Germline loops: CDR1 SGDLS, CDR2 YYNGEE. J lost 7 bases, V lost 2 bases, and 7 bases had no gene match. The CDR3 spells CASSVATSGGTNEQFF. Written as DNA, the CDR3 is TGTGCCAGCAGCGTGGCGACTAGCGGGGGTACGAATGAGCAGTTCTTC.

This clonotype was recorded many times. V usage is TRBV4-1 and J usage is TRBJ2-7, with a possible D match to TRBD2 (5 bases). The V gene's germline CDR1 is MGHRA and CDR2 YSYEKL. The CDR3 runs 14 residues. V lost 2 bases and J lost 1, with 9 bases in between. The CDR3 sequence: CASSQIAISYEQYF. CDR3 bases: TGCGCCAGCAGCCAAATAGCGATTTCCTACGAGCAGTACTTC.

The chain joins TRBV10-3 to TRBJ2-3; perhaps D is TRBD1 or TRBD2 (5 bases each). The CDR3 totals 15 residues. CDR1 and CDR2 (germline): ENHRY, SYGVKD. The V end lost 10 bases, the J end lost 5 bases, and 22 bases lay between the germline ends. The CDR3 loop is CATQQPGPMGDTQYF. CDR3 sequence (DNA): TGTGCCACCCAACAACCGGGGCCAATGGGAGATACGCAGTATTTT.

The chain is built from TRBV3-1 and TRBJ2-1, with 7 bases lining up with TRBD1. The CDR3 length is 15 residues. Germline V gene data show CDR1 as LGHDT and CDR2 as YNNKEL (reference sequence). V was pared by 3 bases and J by 9 bases, with 11 bases of the junction left unmatched. The CDR3 sequence is CASSQPGQRRLEQFF. CDR3 bases: TGTGCCAGCAGCCAGCCGGGACAGCGACGTCTTGAGCAGTTCTTC.